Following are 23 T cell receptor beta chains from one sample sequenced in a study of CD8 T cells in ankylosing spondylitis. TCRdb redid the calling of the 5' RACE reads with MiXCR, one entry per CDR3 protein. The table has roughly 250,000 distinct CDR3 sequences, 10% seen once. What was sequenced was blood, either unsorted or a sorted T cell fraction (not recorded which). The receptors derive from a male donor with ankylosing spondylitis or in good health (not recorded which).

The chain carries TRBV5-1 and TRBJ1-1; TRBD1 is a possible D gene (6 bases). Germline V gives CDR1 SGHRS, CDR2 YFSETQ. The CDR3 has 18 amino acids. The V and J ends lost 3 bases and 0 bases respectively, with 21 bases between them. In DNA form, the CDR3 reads TGCGCCAGCAGCTCACAGGGTTTGGGGCTAACCATGAACACTGAAGCTTTCTTT. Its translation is CASSSQGLGLTMNTEAFF.

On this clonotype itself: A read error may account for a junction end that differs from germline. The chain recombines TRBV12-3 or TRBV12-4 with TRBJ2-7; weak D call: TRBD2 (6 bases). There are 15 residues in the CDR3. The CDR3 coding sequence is TGTGCCAGCACCCGAGGAGGGGACCGCGTAAACGAGCAGCACTTC. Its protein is CASTRGGDRVNEQHF.

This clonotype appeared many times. For the CDR3, the DNA is TGCGCCAGCAGACCGGACGTCGATGAGCAGTTCTTC. It encodes CASRPDVDEQFF. This chain joins TRBV5-1 and TRBJ2-1, with D hard to call. The CDR3 is 12 amino acids. V was shortened by 5 bases and J by 8 bases, with 11 bases between the two germline ends. Germline V lookup: CDR1 SGHRS, CDR2 YFSETQ.

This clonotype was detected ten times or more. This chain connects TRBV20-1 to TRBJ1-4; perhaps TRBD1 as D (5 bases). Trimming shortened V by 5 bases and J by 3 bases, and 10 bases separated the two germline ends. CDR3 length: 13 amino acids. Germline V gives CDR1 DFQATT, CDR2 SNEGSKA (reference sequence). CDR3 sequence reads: CSAGDGPNEKLFF. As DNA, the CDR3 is TGCAGTGCTGGGGACGGCCCTAATGAAAAACTGTTTTTT.

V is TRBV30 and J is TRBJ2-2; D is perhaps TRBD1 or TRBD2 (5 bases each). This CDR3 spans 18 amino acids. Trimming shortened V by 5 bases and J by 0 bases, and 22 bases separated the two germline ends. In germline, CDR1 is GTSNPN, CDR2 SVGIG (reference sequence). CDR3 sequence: CAWLSIQWDGSNTGELFF. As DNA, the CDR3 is TGTGCCTGGCTATCGATTCAATGGGACGGCTCGAACACCGGGGAGCTGTTTTTT.

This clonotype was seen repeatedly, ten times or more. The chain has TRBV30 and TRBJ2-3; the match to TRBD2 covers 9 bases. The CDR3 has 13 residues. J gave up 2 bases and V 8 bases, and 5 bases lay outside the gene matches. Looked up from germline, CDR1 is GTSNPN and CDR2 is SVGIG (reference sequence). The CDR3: CATTSGDTDTQYF. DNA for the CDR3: TGTGCCACGACTAGCGGCGACACAGATACGCAGTATTTT. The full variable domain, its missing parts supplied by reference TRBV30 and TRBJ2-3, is SQTIHQWPATLVQPVGSPLSLECTVEGTSNPNLYWYRQAAGRGLQLLFYSVGIGQISSEVPQNLSASRPQDRQFILSSKKLLLSDSGFYLCATTSGDTDTQYFGPGTRLTVL.

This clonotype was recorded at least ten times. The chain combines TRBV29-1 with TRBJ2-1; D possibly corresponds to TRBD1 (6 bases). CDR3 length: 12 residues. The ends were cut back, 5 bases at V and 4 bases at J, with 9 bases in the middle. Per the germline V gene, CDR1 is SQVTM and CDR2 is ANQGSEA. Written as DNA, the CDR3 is TGCAGCGTTTACGACAGGTACAATGAGCAGTTCTTC. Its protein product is CSVYDRYNEQFF.

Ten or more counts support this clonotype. The CDR3 spells CASSLGGEANYGYTF. CDR3 nucleotide sequence: TGCGCCAGCAGCCTTGGCGGAGAAGCTAACTATGGCTACACCTTC. The V gene is TRBV5-1, the J gene TRBJ1-2; D is ambiguous. The V end lost 4 bases, the J end lost 0 bases, and 13 bases lay between the germline ends. Per germline, CDR1 SGHRS and CDR2 YFSETQ. CDR3 length equals 15 residues.

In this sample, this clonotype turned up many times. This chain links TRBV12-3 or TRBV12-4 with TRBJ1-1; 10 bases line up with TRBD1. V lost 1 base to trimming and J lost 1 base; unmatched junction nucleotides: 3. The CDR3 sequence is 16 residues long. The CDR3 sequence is CASSLGTGGWNTEAFF. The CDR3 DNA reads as TGTGCCAGCAGTTTAGGGACAGGGGGATGGAACACTGAAGCTTTCTTT.

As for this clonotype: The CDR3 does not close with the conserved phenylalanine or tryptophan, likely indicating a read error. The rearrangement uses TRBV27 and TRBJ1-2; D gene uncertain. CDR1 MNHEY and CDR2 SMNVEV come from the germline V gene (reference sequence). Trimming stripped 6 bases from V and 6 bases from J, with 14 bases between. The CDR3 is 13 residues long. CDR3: CASRRAGSHGYTS. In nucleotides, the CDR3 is TGTGCCAGCAGACGGGCCGGGTCCCATGGCTACACCTCC.

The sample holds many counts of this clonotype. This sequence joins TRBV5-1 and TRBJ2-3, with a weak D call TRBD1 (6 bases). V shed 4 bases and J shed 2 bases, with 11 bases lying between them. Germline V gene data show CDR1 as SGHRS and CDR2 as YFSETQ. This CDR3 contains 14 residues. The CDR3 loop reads CASSQGIITDTQYF. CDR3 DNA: TGCGCCAGCAGCCAGGGGATCATCACAGATACGCAGTATTTT.

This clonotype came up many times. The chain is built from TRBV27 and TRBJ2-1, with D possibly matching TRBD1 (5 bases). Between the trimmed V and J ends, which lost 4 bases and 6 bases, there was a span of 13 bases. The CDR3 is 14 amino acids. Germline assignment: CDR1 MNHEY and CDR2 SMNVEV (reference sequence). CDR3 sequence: CASSSKGLINEQFF. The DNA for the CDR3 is TGTGCCAGCAGTTCGAAGGGGCTCATCAATGAGCAGTTCTTC.

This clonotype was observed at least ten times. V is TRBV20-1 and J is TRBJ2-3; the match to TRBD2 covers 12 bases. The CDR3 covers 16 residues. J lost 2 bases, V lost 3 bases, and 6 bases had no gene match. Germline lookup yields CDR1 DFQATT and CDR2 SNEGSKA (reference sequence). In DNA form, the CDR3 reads TGCAGTGCTAGCGGACTAGCGGGGATCCTCACAGATACGCAGTATTTT. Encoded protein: CSASGLAGILTDTQYF.

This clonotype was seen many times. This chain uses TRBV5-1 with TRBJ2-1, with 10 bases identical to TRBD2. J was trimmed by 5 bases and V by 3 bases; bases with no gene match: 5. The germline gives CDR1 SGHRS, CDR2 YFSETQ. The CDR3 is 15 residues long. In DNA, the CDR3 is TGCGCCAGCAGCTCCAGCGGGGGGGCGAACAATGAGCAGTTCTTC. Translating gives CASSSSGGANNEQFF.

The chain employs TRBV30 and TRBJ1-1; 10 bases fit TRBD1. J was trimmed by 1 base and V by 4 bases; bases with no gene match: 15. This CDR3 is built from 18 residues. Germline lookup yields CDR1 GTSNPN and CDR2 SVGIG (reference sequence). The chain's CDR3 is CAWTDSGQGQLANTEAFF. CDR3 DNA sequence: TGTGCCTGGACGGACTCGGGACAGGGGCAGTTGGCGAACACTGAAGCTTTCTTT.

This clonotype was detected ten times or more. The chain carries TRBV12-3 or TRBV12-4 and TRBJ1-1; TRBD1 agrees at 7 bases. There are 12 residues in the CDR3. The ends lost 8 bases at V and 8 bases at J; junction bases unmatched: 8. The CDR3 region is CASLFWGQEAFF. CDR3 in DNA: TGTGCCAGCCTATTTTGGGGACAGGAAGCTTTCTTT.

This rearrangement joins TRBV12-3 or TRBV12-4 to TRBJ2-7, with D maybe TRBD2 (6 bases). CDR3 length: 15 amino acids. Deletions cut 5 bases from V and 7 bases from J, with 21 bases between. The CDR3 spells CASSGDGGGVWEQYF. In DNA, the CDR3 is TGTGCCAGCAGTGGGGATGGTGGCGGGGTTTGGGAGCAGTACTTC.

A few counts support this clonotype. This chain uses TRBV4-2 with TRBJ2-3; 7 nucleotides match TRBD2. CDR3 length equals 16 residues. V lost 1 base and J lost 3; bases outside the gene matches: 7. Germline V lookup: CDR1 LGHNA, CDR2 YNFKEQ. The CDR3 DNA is TGTGCCAGCAGCCAAGTTGGACTAGGAAGTACAGATACGCAGTATTTT. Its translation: CASSQVGLGSTDTQYF.

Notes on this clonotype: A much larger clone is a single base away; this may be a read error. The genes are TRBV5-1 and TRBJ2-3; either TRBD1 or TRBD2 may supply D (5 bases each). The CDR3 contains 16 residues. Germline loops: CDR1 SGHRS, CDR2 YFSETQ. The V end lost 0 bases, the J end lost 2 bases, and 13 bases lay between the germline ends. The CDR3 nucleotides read TGCGCCAGCAGCTTGGCGGTGGGGGTGTCCACAGATACGCAGTATTTT. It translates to CASSLAVGVSTDTQYF.

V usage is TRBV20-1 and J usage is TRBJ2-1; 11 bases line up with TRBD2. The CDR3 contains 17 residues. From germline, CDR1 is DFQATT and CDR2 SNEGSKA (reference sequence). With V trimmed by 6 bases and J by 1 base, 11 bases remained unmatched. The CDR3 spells CSATILAGGRSYNEQFF. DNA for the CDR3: TGCAGTGCCACAATCCTAGCGGGAGGACGGTCCTACAATGAGCAGTTCTTC.

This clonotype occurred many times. CDR3 nucleotide sequence: TGTGCCAGCAGTTGGGGGACAGGGGGTACAGATACGCAGTATTTT. Translation gives CASSWGTGGTDTQYF. V usage is TRBV27 and J usage is TRBJ2-3, with 11 positions matching TRBD1. The CDR3 is 15 residues long. Unmatched junction bases numbered 3, after V lost 4 bases and J lost 3 bases. From germline, CDR1 is MNHEY and CDR2 SMNVEV (reference sequence).

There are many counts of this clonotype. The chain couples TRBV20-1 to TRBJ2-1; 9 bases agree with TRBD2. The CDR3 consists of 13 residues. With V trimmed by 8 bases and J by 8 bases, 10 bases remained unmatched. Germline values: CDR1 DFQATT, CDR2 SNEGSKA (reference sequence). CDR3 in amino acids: CSSGSGSLDEQFF. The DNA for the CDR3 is TGCAGTTCTGGTAGCGGGAGTCTGGATGAGCAGTTCTTC.

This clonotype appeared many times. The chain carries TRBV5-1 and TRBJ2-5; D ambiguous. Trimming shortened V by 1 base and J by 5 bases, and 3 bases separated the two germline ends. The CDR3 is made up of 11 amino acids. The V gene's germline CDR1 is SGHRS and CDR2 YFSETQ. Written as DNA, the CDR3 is TGCGCCAGCAGCTTGTACGAGACCCAGTACTTC. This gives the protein CASSLYETQYF.